This TCR beta chain is from a study of blood T cell repertoires in COVID-19. About the research overall: Samples came from the United States, Italy and Spain, spanning acute and convalescent COVID-19. PBMCs, B-cell-depleted T cells, or T cells were the source of the cDNA or gDNA that made up the material.

How the authors handled the data: Reference gene primers were amplified, and this amplification served to estimate nucleated cell counts. Sequenced by immunoSEQ multiplex PCR; TCRdb stores in-frame clones only, minus some. That table supplies the V and J calls and clone size; D and trimming were determined from the DNA. The table has about 140,000 clones, 65% to 90% seen once; the top ten hold 2.5% to 3%. Trimming removed 3 bases from V and 0 bases from J, with 11 bases in between. CDR3 length: 14 residues. Germline V gene lookup returns CDR1 SQVTM and CDR2 ANQGSEA. The receptor was derived from a man aged 50 to 59 with acute or convalescent COVID-19. This chain connects TRBV29-1 to TRBJ1-2, with a possible D match to TRBD1 (5 bases). Specimen: peripheral blood. The CDR3 nucleotides read TGCAGCGTTGATCCGTGGGGGGCTAACTATGGCTACACCTTC. Translating gives CSVDPWGANYGYTF.